This T cell receptor (beta chain) was identified during a study of blood T cell repertoires in COVID-19. At the level of the study: Acute and convalescent COVID-19 samples came from the United States, Italy and Spain.

The study drew participants aged about 18 to 89 years from around 24 US areas. Participant-given clinical history determined each cohort assignment. Germline CDR1 and CDR2: GTSNPN and SVGIG (reference sequence). There are 14 residues in the CDR3. Germline trimming cut 3 bases from V and 7 bases from J; bases unmatched to any gene: 9. In its sample, this clone was seen a few times. In the original processing: Using reference gene primer amplification, nucleated cell counts were estimated. Generated by immunoSEQ multiplex PCR, the TCRdb table keeps only in-frame clones and is missing some. That table gives V, J and clone size, and the DNA gave D and trimming. This sample has 400,000 to 550,000 clones, with nearly 90% found just once.

The sequence was collected from a woman aged 18-29 years with acute COVID-19. V and J are TRBV30 and TRBJ1-5, with 7 bases identical to TRBD1. Input material: PBMCs or T cells enriched from blood (not recorded which). The CDR3 DNA sequence: TGTGCCTGGAGCCGGACAGGCCCTAGGCAGCCCCAGCATTTT. As protein: CAWSRTGPRQPQHF. Full variable domain (rest looked up from reference TRBV30 and TRBJ1-5): SQTIHQWPATLVQPVGSPLSLECTVEGTSNPNLYWYRQAAGRGLQLLFYSVGIGQISSEVPQNLSASRPQDRQFILSSKKLLLSDSGFYLCAWSRTGPRQPQHFGDGTRLSIL.